A single sample gave rise to the 27 T cell receptor beta chains below, sequenced in a study of human T cells and chemical hapten exposure. TCRdb fed the RACE reads into MiXCR, producing one record per CDR3 protein. The sample includes some 400,000 distinct CDR3 sequences, roughly 4.8% seen only once; the top ten take 2% to 2.5%. Time point of the sample: patch test 1, 2 weeks after DPC sensitization. The sample's treatment: therapeutic diphenylcyclopropenone sensitization with weekly scalp DPC. The specimen was whole blood, collected in connection with sensitization to the hapten diphenylcyclopropenone (DPC). Every receptor here comes from a woman aged 45-65 years with alopecia areata. Some clones in this sample may be carry-over from other donors' samples.

This chain links TRBV7-8 with TRBJ2-1; 10 positions match TRBD2. The CDR3 length is 17 residues. J gave up 4 bases and V 6 bases, and 12 bases lay outside the gene matches. From germline, CDR1 is SGHVS and CDR2 FQNEAQ. The CDR3 DNA reads as TGTGCCAGCAGTTACCGTGGAGGACTAGCGGAGTACAATGAGCAGTTCTTC. Encoded protein: CASSYRGGLAEYNEQFF.

V gene TRBV10-3 combines with J gene TRBJ1-5; D unresolved. Deletions cut 2 bases from V and 4 bases from J, with 9 bases between. This CDR3 region has 14 residues. CDR1 ENHRY and CDR2 SYGVKD come from the germline V gene. The CDR3 here is CAISERNLNQPQHF. Here the CDR3 DNA reads TGTGCCATCAGTGAGCGGAACCTGAATCAGCCCCAGCATTTT.

In this sample, this clonotype turned up a few times. The chain recombines TRBV20-1 with TRBJ1-5; 7 bases agree with TRBD1. The CDR3 loop spans 15 amino acids. Trimming removed 3 bases from V and 3 bases from J; junction bases left unmatched: 8. Germline CDR1 and CDR2: DFQATT and SNEGSKA (reference sequence). The CDR3 sequence is CSASTDRDINQPQHF. CDR3 nucleotides: TGCAGTGCTAGCACCGACAGGGACATCAATCAGCCCCAGCATTTT.

This clonotype was detected many times. This sequence joins TRBV29-1 and TRBJ1-4; D remains ambiguous. The germline V gene encodes CDR1 SQVTM and CDR2 ANQGSEA. V was clipped by 5 bases and J by 5 bases, with 12 bases between them. The CDR3 has 13 residues. The CDR3 sequence: CSVRRGRNEKLFF. The CDR3 coding sequence is TGCAGCGTTCGAAGAGGGAGGAATGAAAAACTGTTTTTT.

There are many counts of this clonotype. The CDR3 protein is CASAWGTDRNEQFF. CDR3 in DNA: TGTGCCAGCGCATGGGGGACCGATCGCAATGAGCAGTTCTTC. The J gene is TRBJ2-1, the V gene TRBV27, with D possibly called TRBD1 or TRBD2 (5 bases each). Germline values: CDR1 MNHEY, CDR2 SMNVEV (reference sequence). This CDR3 comprises 14 residues. V dropped 8 bases and J dropped 6 bases, with 17 bases sitting between them.

This clonotype was observed at least ten times. This chain uses TRBV6-1 with TRBJ1-2; D ambiguous. CDR1 is MNHNS, CDR2 SASEGT, per germline. V lost 1 base, J lost 4 bases, and 10 bases lay in between. This CDR3 contains 14 residues. The CDR3 spells CASSEDPRPYGYTF. The CDR3 DNA sequence: TGTGCCAGCAGTGAAGACCCCAGGCCCTATGGCTACACCTTC.

The chain employs TRBV6-5 and TRBJ2-7; 7 bases agree with TRBD1. There are 14 residues in the CDR3. The trim removed 6 bases at V and 3 bases at J, leaving 8 bases unmatched. Germline assignment: CDR1 MNHEY and CDR2 SVGAGI. CDR3 nucleotides: TGTGCCAGCAGCCGCTGGCAGGGGGACTACGAGCAGTACTTC. Encoded protein: CASSRWQGDYEQYF.

This clonotype was observed many times. The chain combines TRBV28 with TRBJ2-3, with 12 bases aligning to TRBD2. The CDR3 runs 16 residues. Unmatched junction bases numbered 8, after V lost 6 bases and J lost 4 bases. Germline loops: CDR1 MDHEN, CDR2 SYDVKM. This CDR3 reads CASSPPTSGRADTQYF. Written as DNA, the CDR3 is TGTGCCAGCAGCCCCCCGACTAGCGGGAGAGCAGATACGCAGTATTTT.

This clonotype was observed many times. The chain employs TRBV5-1 and TRBJ2-3; weak D call: TRBD2 (5 bases). The CDR3 runs to 14 residues. Trimming pared 6 bases from V and 0 bases from J, leaving 11 bases between. Germline V gene sequence: CDR1 SGHRS, CDR2 YFSETQ. This CDR3 reads CASNQRSSTDTQYF. In DNA form, the CDR3 reads TGCGCCAGCAACCAGCGGTCTAGCACAGATACGCAGTATTTT.

This clonotype appeared many times. The chain uses TRBV5-1 and TRBJ2-1; D might be TRBD1 (6 bases). The CDR3 consists of 13 residues. Germline V gene data show CDR1 as SGHRS and CDR2 as YFSETQ. The V end lost 1 base, the J end lost 9 bases, and 11 bases lay between the germline ends. For the CDR3, the DNA is TGCGCCAGCAGCTTGCCAGGGGTGAGTGAGCAGTTCTTC. Translation: CASSLPGVSEQFF.

The rearrangement joins TRBV7-9 to TRBJ1-3; 7 nucleotides agree with TRBD1. With V trimmed by 3 bases and J by 0 bases, 5 bases remained unmatched. This CDR3 comprises 16 residues. Germline-derived CDR1 and CDR2 are SEHNR and FQNEAQ (reference sequence). This CDR3 reads CASSFGQVLSGNTIYF. Here the CDR3 DNA reads TGTGCCAGCAGCTTTGGACAGGTTCTCTCTGGAAACACCATATATTTT.

The chain carries TRBV13 and TRBJ1-1; no clear D. The CDR3 sequence is 14 residues long. From germline, CDR1 is PRHDT and CDR2 FYEKMQ (reference sequence). Trimming left V 6 bases short and J 10 bases short, with 21 bases between. The chain's CDR3 is CASSQIPTSLGAFF. For the CDR3, the DNA is TGTGCCAGCAGTCAAATTCCCACCTCTCTGGGAGCTTTCTTT.

The chain uses TRBV6-6 and TRBJ2-7; TRBD1 agrees at 7 bases. Trimming cost V 5 bases and J 7 bases; bases outside gene matches: 2. This CDR3 comprises 11 residues. Germline CDR1 reads MNHNY; CDR2 reads SVGAGI (reference sequence). CDR3: CASSGTEEQYF. The CDR3 bases are TGTGCCAGCAGTGGGACAGAGGAGCAGTACTTC.

This clonotype was observed at least ten times. The gene calls are TRBV7-2 and TRBJ1-4; the D gene is possibly TRBD1 (6 bases). Germline CDR1 and CDR2: SGHTA and FQGNSA. Trimming removed 5 bases at V and 7 bases at J, with 20 bases between. This CDR3 has 16 amino acids. The CDR3 sequence is CASSPGQWASIEKLFF. The CDR3 bases are TGTGCCAGCAGCCCCGGACAGTGGGCCTCGATTGAAAAACTGTTTTTT.

This clonotype was counted ten times or more. The genes are TRBV12-3 or TRBV12-4 and TRBJ1-5; 9 bases align to TRBD1. Losses at the gene ends were 1 base for V and 2 bases for J; bases not matched to a gene: 3. The CDR3 length is 16 residues. For the CDR3, the DNA is TGTGCCAGCAGTTTAGAACAGGGGGCTGGCAATCAGCCCCAGCATTTT. It translates to CASSLEQGAGNQPQHF.

This clonotype was detected only a few times. The chain has TRBV5-5 and TRBJ1-5; TRBD1 aligns across 7 bases. This CDR3 has 16 residues. Trimming took 3 bases from V and 4 from J; bases not matched to a gene: 10. Germline values: CDR1 SGHKS, CDR2 YYEKEE (reference sequence). The chain's CDR3 is CASSSRQGEKNQPQHF. The CDR3 DNA reads TGTGCCAGCAGCTCCCGGCAGGGGGAAAAAAATCAGCCCCAGCATTTT.

At least ten counts were recorded for this clonotype. The chain joins TRBV11-2 to TRBJ1-1; D may be TRBD1 (5 bases). From germline, CDR1 is SGHAT and CDR2 FQNNGV. Trimming took off 5 bases at V and 4 bases at J, with 20 bases between the two ends. The CDR3 consists of 16 residues. The DNA of the CDR3 is TGTGCCAGCAGCCCTGATAGGATAGGGGCGTTCACTGAAGCTTTCTTT. Translating it yields CASSPDRIGAFTEAFF.

This clonotype appeared once. CDR3 in amino acids: CSARDLGSFYNEQFF. The DNA for the CDR3 is TGCAGTGCTAGAGATCTCGGGAGCTTTTACAATGAGCAGTTCTTC. The chain employs TRBV20-1 and TRBJ2-1, with D possibly being TRBD2 (6 bases). V was pared by 0 bases and J by 4 bases, with 13 bases between. The germline CDR1 and CDR2 sequences are DFQATT and SNEGSKA (reference sequence). The CDR3 consists of 15 residues.

This chain connects TRBV5-4 to TRBJ2-5, with 10 bases that match TRBD2. CDR3 length equals 18 residues. After removal of 4 bases from V and 0 bases from J, the junction contained 12 bases not matched to a gene. Germline CDR1 and CDR2: SGHNT and YYREEE (reference sequence). The CDR3 coding sequence is TGTGCCAGCAGCGGGGGCGGGACTAGCGTCAAAGACCAAGAGACCCAGTACTTC. It specifies CASSGGGTSVKDQETQYF.

This clonotype was recorded many times. The chain recombines TRBV6-1 with TRBJ1-1; D remains ambiguous. With 3 bases removed from V and 0 bases from J, the gap between germline ends came to 14 bases. The germline V gene has CDR1 MNHNS and CDR2 SASEGT. This CDR3 region has 16 residues. The CDR3 region has the DNA TGTGCCAGCAGTGATCGCACTGGCCCGATGAACACTGAAGCTTTCTTT. Translation: CASSDRTGPMNTEAFF.

This chain joins TRBV7-2 and TRBJ1-1; 7 bases line up with TRBD1. From germline, CDR1 is SGHTA and CDR2 FQGNSA. The J segment lost 6 bases and the V segment lost 6 bases, leaving 13 bases of the junction unmatched. The CDR3 length is 15 residues. This chain's CDR3 is CASRYITGAVAEAFF. CDR3 bases: TGTGCCAGCAGATATATCACAGGGGCGGTGGCTGAAGCTTTCTTT.

Remarks on this clonotype: One end of the junction varies from germline; a read error may be responsible. J is TRBJ1-5 and V is TRBV12-3 or TRBV12-4, with TRBD1 identical over 7 bases. This CDR3 spans 14 amino acids. This CDR3 is CASSSTTGDQPRHF. CDR3 nucleotides: TGTGCCAGCAGCTCCACCACAGGGGATCAGCCCCGGCATTTT.

The V call is TRBV7-2, the J call TRBJ1-2; D is unresolved. The CDR3 covers 16 residues. Germline CDR1 and CDR2: SGHTA and FQGNSA. V lost 4 bases, J lost 3 bases, and 18 bases lay in between. The CDR3 DNA reads as TGTGCCAGCAGCTCTAGTCCTCCCAGGCAGGACTATGGCTACACCTTC. Encoded protein: CASSSSPPRQDYGYTF.

This clonotype has just a few counts. The rearrangement uses TRBV28 and TRBJ1-1; weak D call: TRBD1 (6 bases). This CDR3 region has 15 residues. V lost 4 bases and J lost 4, with 16 bases in between. Germline loops: CDR1 MDHEN, CDR2 SYDVKM. The CDR3: CASSSSQGGGTEAFF. CDR3 DNA: TGTGCCAGCAGTTCTTCACAGGGTGGTGGCACTGAAGCTTTCTTT.

J is TRBJ1-6 and V is TRBV4-1, with 7 bases matching TRBD1. The V gene's germline CDR1 is MGHRA and CDR2 YSYEKL. Trimming removed 3 bases from V and 7 bases from J; junction bases left unmatched: 3. The CDR3 covers 14 residues. The CDR3 here is CASSHRDSNSPLHF. The CDR3 DNA is TGCGCCAGCAGCCATAGGGACAGCAATTCACCCCTCCACTTT.

Only a few counts were recorded for this clonotype. The J gene is TRBJ2-7, the V gene TRBV7-9, with D possibly matching TRBD2 (8 bases). The germline V gene encodes CDR1 SEHNR and CDR2 FQNEAQ (reference sequence). Trimming took 7 bases from V and 7 from J, leaving 26 bases between them. The CDR3 spans 16 residues. CDR3 sequence (DNA): TGTGCCAGCATCGCGGGGGGACAGACCTTATTAGTTGAGCAGTACTTC. It encodes CASIAGGQTLLVEQYF.

This clonotype has a count of ten or more. The V call is TRBV12-3 or TRBV12-4, the J call TRBJ1-6, with 7 bases lining up with TRBD1. J gave up 9 bases and V 7 bases, and 9 bases lay outside the gene matches. This CDR3 contains 14 residues. The CDR3 DNA reads TGTGCCAGCACCCTAGGGACAGTGACTTCACCCCTCCACTTT. Encoded protein: CASTLGTVTSPLHF.